This T cell receptor (beta chain) was obtained from a study of regulatory T cells in long-lasting Graves disease. Time point specified: newly diagnosed GD, antithyroid drugs for less than 3 months. Generation of the TCR library employed RNA extracted from PBMCs. This clonotype was recorded at least ten times. Its matching antigen is unknown. Whole-study findings and limits: The study found TRBV28, TRBJ1-2 and TRBJ2-5 favored in persistent disease.

CDR1 and CDR2 from the germline V gene are SQVTM and ANQGSEA. The junction had 11 bases not matched to a gene; V was cut back by 6 bases and J by 10 bases. CDR3 length: 13 residues. To make TCR beta libraries, researchers used iRepertoire HTBI primers and Arm-PCR of CDR3 regions. TCRdb redid the calling of the multiplex PCR reads with MiXCR, one entry per CDR3 protein. The data contain just over 600,000 distinct CDR3 sequences, less than 20% of them seen just once; the ten biggest clones take up approximately 20%. This sample was also put to use in a study of T cells in Graves' hyperthyroidism and ophthalmopathy. This second report adds: Pregnant or lactating patients were excluded, as were those with uncontrolled infection or other autoimmune disease.

This clonotype was sampled from a woman aged 25-40 years with Graves disease. The sample here was peripheral blood mononuclear cells (PBMCs), taken at new diagnosis, from a patient treated with antithyroid drugs. This sequence joins TRBV29-1 and TRBJ2-1; TRBD2 aligns across 8 bases. CDR3 sequence reads: CSVGKLAGDEQFF. In DNA form, the CDR3 reads TGCAGCGTCGGAAAGCTAGCGGGCGACGAGCAGTTCTTC.